A single sample is the source of the 5 T cell receptor beta chains below, sequenced in a study of cytomegalovirus exposure and HLA in healthy donors. This PCR relied on a set of 60 Vbeta primers and 13 Jbeta primers. The data were produced by immunoSEQ multiplex PCR, yet TCRdb's version contains in-frame clones alone and is incomplete. The sample contains fewer than 250,000 clones, over 80% of which appear only once. Sequenced sample: PBMCs. Receptors were obtained from a woman between 45 and 60 years old in good health and CMV-seropositive.

The chain recombines TRBV5-1 with TRBJ1-3, with 7 bases that match TRBD1. This CDR3 has 15 amino acids. J gave up 0 bases and V 4 bases, and 4 bases lay outside the gene matches. The germline V gene has CDR1 SGHRS and CDR2 YFSETQ. The CDR3: CASSHGTASGNTIYF. DNA of the CDR3: TGCGCCAGCAGCCATGGGACAGCCTCTGGAAACACCATATATTTT.

This clone appeared a few times. The chain has TRBV5-1 and TRBJ2-5; possible D gene TRBD2, 5 bases. The V and J ends lost 0 bases and 5 bases respectively, with 14 bases between them. CDR1 is SGHRS, CDR2 YFSETQ, per germline. The CDR3 has 15 residues. CDR3 sequence (DNA): TGCGCCAGCAGCTTGGTACCCGGGTCGGGGGAGACCCAGTACTTC. Protein product: CASSLVPGSGETQYF.

The J gene is TRBJ1-2, the V gene TRBV5-6; 9 nucleotides line up with TRBD1. Germline V lookup: CDR1 SGHDT, CDR2 YYEEEE. This CDR3 spans 15 amino acids. V was clipped by 2 bases and J by 8 bases; unmatched bases: 10. The CDR3 nucleotides are TGTGCCAGCAGCTTCGGGACAGGGAGTGTGATCGGCTACACCTTC. Translating it yields CASSFGTGSVIGYTF.

The rearrangement joins TRBV11-3 to TRBJ2-7; maybe TRBD1 (5 bases). Germline-derived CDR1 and CDR2 are SGHNT and YENEEA. The CDR3 spans 15 residues. V dropped 0 bases and J dropped 3 bases, with 12 bases sitting between them. The CDR3 nucleotides read TGTGCCAGCAGCTTAGATCCGGCAGGGCACTACGAGCAGTACTTC. Protein: CASSLDPAGHYEQYF.

The V and J genes are TRBV18 and TRBJ2-1; 8 nucleotides line up with TRBD1. With 6 bases clipped from V and 7 bases from J, the junction kept 11 bases outside the gene matches. CDR1 KGHSH and CDR2 LQKENI come from the germline V gene. CDR3 length: 15 residues. The CDR3 DNA reads as TGTGCCAGCTCTCGGACCGGGACAGGTCTGAATGAGCAGTTCTTC. Amino acid sequence: CASSRTGTGLNEQFF.